Each of the 8 T cell receptor beta chains below was sequenced from the same sample in a study of shared clonotypes between healthy human individuals. Profiling relied on immunoSEQ multiplex PCR, and the TCRdb table lists in-frame clones only, not all of them. The sample lists under 2,500,000 clones, approximately 96% occurring once. The sequencing input was naive CD4+ T cells sorted from blood. Documented subset: CD45RA+ positively selected. The receptors originated from a young man in good health.

V usage is TRBV6-5 and J usage is TRBJ1-4; no definite D call. Germline CDR1 MNHEY, CDR2 SVGAGI. The CDR3 totals 11 residues. The CDR3 here is CVTRKWGTLFF. The CDR3 DNA reads TGTGTCACTCGGAAGTGGGGTACGCTGTTTTTT.

This rearrangement joins TRBV11-2 to TRBJ1-2; D gene uncertain. From germline, CDR1 is SGHAT and CDR2 FQNNGV. CDR3 length: 13 residues. V was cut by 3 bases and J by 1 base, with 6 bases left in between. This CDR3 reads CASSFRINYGYTF. The CDR3 DNA is TGTGCCAGCAGCTTCAGGATTAACTATGGCTACACCTTC.

This sequence joins TRBV18 and TRBJ2-1; 12 bases line up with TRBD2. From germline, CDR1 is KGHSH and CDR2 LQKENI. The CDR3 spans 16 residues. J gave up 9 bases and V 3 bases, and 9 bases lay outside the gene matches. The CDR3 region is CASSPSLAGGYVEQFF. CDR3 sequence (DNA): TGTGCCAGCTCACCCTCACTAGCGGGGGGTTACGTTGAGCAGTTCTTC.

V and J are TRBV6-5 and TRBJ2-1; the D is unclear. The length of the CDR3 is 12 residues. Trimming removed 11 bases from V and 5 bases from J, with 13 bases in between. CDR1 MNHEY and CDR2 SVGAGI come from the germline V gene. The CDR3 nucleotides are TGTGCCGTCTCAGGTGGTAACAATGAGCAGTTCTTC. This codes for CAVSGGNNEQFF.

V usage is TRBV7-2 and J usage is TRBJ2-7, with a possible D match to TRBD2 (5 bases). This CDR3 region has 14 residues. Germline lookup yields CDR1 SGHTA and CDR2 FQGNSA. V was trimmed by 2 bases and J by 4 bases, leaving 12 bases between them. DNA of the CDR3: TGTGCCAGCAGCTTAACTCCGCTAGCATACGAGCAGTACTTC. Amino acids: CASSLTPLAYEQYF. Complete variable domain (other parts from reference TRBV7-2 and TRBJ2-7): GAGVSQSPSNKVTEKGKDVELRCDPISGHTALYWYRQSLGQGLEFLIYFQGNSAPDKSGLPSDRFSAERTGGSVSTLTIQRTQQEDSAVYLCASSLTPLAYEQYFGPGTRLTVT.

This clone has at least ten counts. The junction differs from germline at one of its ends, possibly a read error. This sequence joins TRBV2 and TRBJ2-3; TRBD2 matches at 11 bases. Germline V gene lookup returns CDR1 SNHLY and CDR2 FYNNEI. The CDR3 is made up of 16 amino acids. The CDR3 protein is CASSEASGRTADTQYF. For the CDR3, the DNA is TGTGCCAGCAGCGAAGCTAGCGGGAGGACAGCAGATACGCAGTATTTT.

The rearrangement uses TRBV4-3 and TRBJ1-2; D may be TRBD1 (6 bases). Germline V lookup: CDR1 LGHNA, CDR2 YSLEER. This CDR3 has 19 amino acids. Trimming took 10 bases from V and 5 from J, leaving 35 bases between them. The DNA for the CDR3 is TGCGCCAATCCGACCAAGGGCTGGACCGGGGGACAAGGGATGTATGGCTACACCTTC. Protein sequence: CANPTKGWTGGQGMYGYTF.

The rearrangement joins TRBV5-8 to TRBJ2-7, with D perhaps assigned TRBD1 or TRBD2 (5 bases each). V was pared by 3 bases and J by 0 bases, with 13 bases between. The CDR3 is 15 residues long. Germline V gives CDR1 SGHTS, CDR2 YDEGEE. CDR3: CASSSDQGRSYEQYF. In DNA form, the CDR3 reads TGTGCCAGCAGCTCCGACCAGGGACGCTCCTACGAGCAGTACTTC.